This T cell receptor beta chain was observed in a study of cytomegalovirus exposure and HLA in healthy donors. Study observations and caveats: Overall, approximately 150 TCR beta chains were annotated as cytomegalovirus-associated.

Primers included in the PCR were 60 Vbeta and 13 Jbeta primers. Produced via immunoSEQ multiplex PCR; TCRdb's table is partial and in-frame only. The table records 65,000 to 80,000 clones, 65% to 85% of them present only once. V gave up 4 bases and J gave up 3 bases; unmatched junction bases: 6. This CDR3 has 15 residues. Germline CDR1 is SEHNR and CDR2 is FQNEAQ (reference sequence). Concerning this clone itself: The antigen remains unidentified.

V gene TRBV7-9 combines with J gene TRBJ1-3; 7 bases match TRBD1. The sample consisted of PBMCs. The clonotype originates from a middle-aged woman in good health and CMV-seropositive. CDR3 DNA sequence: TGTGCCAGCAGCTCGAAGACAGGGATTGGAAACACCATATATTTT. This sequence encodes CASSSKTGIGNTIYF.